A selection of T cell receptor beta chains follows, all from one sample in a study of T-cell reconstitution after alpha-beta-depleted transplantation in children. TCRdb reanalysed the PCR reads using MiXCR and keeps one entry per CDR3 protein. Of fewer than 450,000 distinct CDR3 sequences in the sample, about a sixth were seen once. The starting material was PBMCs, mostly from graft donor cells, obtained 360 days after TCRalphabeta/CD19-depleted stem cell transplant. The receptors were gathered from a male patient under 10 years old who had a stem cell transplant for acute lymphoblastic leukemia, so the T cells may come from the graft donor. CDR3s include the opening cysteine and the closing phenylalanine or tryptophan. Fields, in order: J gene, D gene, V gene, clone size, CDR3 DNA, CDR3 protein. D genes are given only for firm matches. Clone size appears in some rows only: once, few, many, or a class for an expanded clone.

TRBJ2-6	-	TRBV12-3/TRBV12-4	many	TGTGCCAGCAGTTTAGCGAGAGGGGCCCCTGGGGCCAACGTCCTGACTTTC	CASSLARGAPGANVLTF
TRBJ2-7	TRBD2	TRBV2	-	TGTGCCAGCAGTACCGGGACTAGCGATGCAGGCGAGCAGTACTTC	CASSTGTSDAGEQYF
TRBJ2-1	TRBD2	TRBV4-3	few	TGCGCCAGCAGCCCACATTACCCAGCGGGAGGTAACCGTGAGCAGTTCTTC	CASSPHYPAGGNREQFF
TRBJ2-2	TRBD2	TRBV9	-	TGTGCCAGCAGCGTATTAGCGGGACCAAACACCGGGGAGCTGTTTTTT	CASSVLAGPNTGELFF
TRBJ2-4	TRBD2	TRBV7-2	-	TGTGCCAGCAGCCTAGTTGGGGGGGGAGACATTCAGTACTTC	CASSLVGGGDIQYF
TRBJ1-1	-	TRBV12-3/TRBV12-4	-	TGTGCCAGCAGAGACAACATGAACACTGAAGCTTTCTTT	CASRDNMNTEAFF
TRBJ2-1	-	TRBV5-1	few	TGCGCCAGCAGCAGCTCCAATAAGCAGTTCTTC	CASSSSNKQFF
TRBJ2-3	-	TRBV5-5	few	TGTGCCAGCAGCTTGGTGGGACAAGTAGATACGCAGTATTTT	CASSLVGQVDTQYF
TRBJ2-7	-	TRBV3-1	few	TGTGCCAGCAGCCAACACTTGAGCTCCTACGAGCAGTACTTC	CASSQHLSSYEQYF
TRBJ2-5	-	TRBV7-2	-	TGTGCCAGCAGCCCAGGACAAGCGGAGACCCAGTACTTC	CASSPGQAETQYF
TRBJ1-4	-	TRBV7-9	many	TGTGCCAGCAGCTTACACCTTGCAACTAATGAAAAACTGTTTTTT	CASSLHLATNEKLFF
TRBJ2-1	TRBD2	TRBV28	-	TGTGCCAGCAACCTACTAGCGGGAGTTTTCAATGAGCAGTTCTTC	CASNLLAGVFNEQFF
TRBJ2-3	-	TRBV10-3	-	TGTGCCATCAGTGAGTCGATTCAGGGGGGGGCCGATACGCAGTATTTT	CAISESIQGGADTQYF
TRBJ2-3	TRBD2	TRBV28	many	TGTGCCAGCAGTTTAGGGACTAGCGGGATAACAGATACGCAGTATTTT	CASSLGTSGITDTQYF
TRBJ1-4	TRBD1	TRBV6-1	many	TGTGCCAGCACCGGGGCAGGGGGAGTTGAAAAACTGTTTTTT	CASTGAGGVEKLFF
TRBJ1-1	-	TRBV25-1	few	TGTGCCAGCAGTGCGGCACAGAACACTGAAGCTTTCTTT	CASSAAQNTEAFF
TRBJ1-1	TRBD1	TRBV10-3	-	TGTGCCATCAGTGAAGACAGGGTGAACACTGAAGCTTTCTTT	CAISEDRVNTEAFF
TRBJ2-7	-	TRBV12-3/TRBV12-4	many	TGTGCCAGCAGTACTGAGGGGTCCTACGAGCAGTACTTC	CASSTEGSYEQYF
TRBJ2-7	-	TRBV3-1	-	TGTGCCAGCAGCCCCCGGGCGGCATCGTACGAGCAGTACTTC	CASSPRAASYEQYF
TRBJ2-7	TRBD2	TRBV5-1	-	TGCGCCAGCAGCTTTGACAAGCTCCTTAGCGGGAGGGAGATTCTACGCGAGCAGTACTTC	CASSFDKLLSGREILREQYF
TRBJ2-2	-	TRBV7-8	many	TGTGCCAGCAGCTTAGCTGCCCGACCGCCGAACACCGGGGAGCTGTTTTTT	CASSLAARPPNTGELFF
TRBJ2-2	TRBD2	TRBV20-1	many	TGCAGTGCTACCCCGACTAGCGGGAGAGTCCCCGGGGAGCTGTTTTTT	CSATPTSGRVPGELFF
TRBJ2-7	-	TRBV7-8	few	TGTGCCAGCAGCTACAAACCAGTGGGGACCGAGGTTATGGGGGAGCAGTACTTC	CASSYKPVGTEVMGEQYF
TRBJ1-6	-	TRBV5-1	many	TGCGCCAGCAGCCCGGTGTCGGCAGCGGATTCACCCCTCCACTTT	CASSPVSAADSPLHF
TRBJ1-3	-	TRBV10-3	many	TGTGCCATCAGCCCGGAGGGGCTTGGAAACACCATATATTTT	CAISPEGLGNTIYF
TRBJ2-1	TRBD2	TRBV27	-	TGTGCCAGCAGTTTAGAGAGTACGGGACTAGTGAATGAGCAGTTCTTC	CASSLESTGLVNEQFF
TRBJ2-5	TRBD1	TRBV18	-	TGTGCCAGCTCACCACCCGGACAGGGGGAAGAGACCCAGTACTTC	CASSPPGQGEETQYF
TRBJ2-7	TRBD2	TRBV7-8	-	TGTGCCAGCAGCCGGACTAGCGGGTCGGGTTACGAGCAGTACTTC	CASSRTSGSGYEQYF
TRBJ1-4	-	TRBV7-9	-	TGTGCCAGCAGCTTAAAGGGGCTTAATGAAAAACTGTTTTTT	CASSLKGLNEKLFF
TRBJ2-2	-	TRBV28	few	TGTGCCAGCAAACGCCCAGCGGCGAACACCGGGGAGCTGTTTTTT	CASKRPAANTGELFF
TRBJ2-1	-	TRBV12-3/TRBV12-4	many	TGTGCCAGCAGTCTACCTCTGACAAGCGGAACCGGCGATGAGCAGTTCTTC	CASSLPLTSGTGDEQFF
TRBJ2-7	-	TRBV28	many	TGTGCCAGCAGTTTCGAGGAAAGTGTCTCCTACGAGCAGTACTTC	CASSFEESVSYEQYF
TRBJ2-5	-	TRBV15	-	TGTGCCACCAGCAGGACGGCAGGTGGTGCTAACCAAGAGACCCAGTACTTC	CATSRTAGGANQETQYF
TRBJ2-5	-	TRBV25-1	-	TGTGCCAGCAGTGAATGGGGTAATTCGGAGACCCAGTACTTC	CASSEWGNSETQYF
TRBJ2-1	-	TRBV5-5	few	TGTGCCAGCATGGTATCCTCCTACAATGAGCAGTTCTTC	CASMVSSYNEQFF
TRBJ2-5	-	TRBV4-3	few	TGCGCCAGCAGCCAAGGAAGGGATCTGGGCGAGACCCAGTACTTC	CASSQGRDLGETQYF
TRBJ1-1	TRBD1	TRBV4-1	few	TGCGCCAGCAGCCCCCGGACAGGCTCGAACACTGAAGCTTTCTTT	CASSPRTGSNTEAFF